This TCR beta chain came from a study of beta chain features in type 1 diabetes. Study summary: No patient-donor differences in age, gender, total cells or subset yield. Study-level points and caveats: Fewer junction insertions and more nucleotide deletions appeared in type 1 diabetes patients.

Germline-derived CDR1 and CDR2 are SGHRS and YFSETQ. CDR3 length: 16 residues. After removal of 0 bases from V and 4 bases from J, the junction contained 8 bases not matched to a gene. Via the markers CD45RO/CCR7/CD25/CD127/CD95/CD27, stem cell-like memory, regulatory, central memory and naive CD4+ cells were sorted. Of note for this clone: Its specificity is unknown.

The sequenced template was cDNA made from the entire isolated RNA. Repertoires were generated with immunoSEQ multiplex PCR, while TCRdb's copy carries only in-frame clones and drops some. The sample carries roughly 150,000 clones, 11% recorded once. The sequenced sample was central memory CD4+ T cells from blood. The sequence derives from a man in his late teens or twenties in good health. The gene calls are TRBV5-1 and TRBJ2-5, with 8 nucleotides matching TRBD1. The CDR3: CASSLAVRQGSETQYF. CDR3 nucleotides: TGCGCCAGCAGCTTGGCCGTACGACAGGGGTCAGAGACCCAGTACTTC.